The 19 T cell receptor beta chains in this list originate from one sample, sequenced in a study of T cell repertoires in cytomegalovirus infection. The antigens for these receptors are not known. From the reads, TCRdb called clonotypes with MiXCR, one entry per CDR3 protein. Among about 130,000 distinct CDR3 sequences, around 25% were seen once, and the ten largest hold approximately 35%. Sequenced input: PBMCs, sequenced either directly or after in vitro stimulation (not recorded which). Receptor source: a human donor in good health (CMV status not recorded). Some clones in this sample may be carry-over from other donors' samples.

This clonotype was counted at least ten times. This chain connects TRBV7-2 to TRBJ2-3, with TRBD2 matching over 9 bases. The CDR3 has 16 amino acids. V trimming: 5 bases; J trimming: 5 bases; junction bases outside the gene matches: 11. Germline V gene lookup returns CDR1 SGHTA and CDR2 FQGNSA. The CDR3 loop is CASSTTSGSPGDTQYF. The CDR3 DNA reads TGTGCCAGCAGCACCACTAGCGGGTCCCCGGGAGATACGCAGTATTTT.

The chain is built from TRBV11-2 and TRBJ1-1; D is perhaps TRBD1 (5 bases). The V end was cut by 6 bases, the J end by 5 bases, with 19 bases between. The CDR3 consists of 15 residues. Germline lookup yields CDR1 SGHAT and CDR2 FQNNGV. The CDR3 is CASRPFSGTLTEAFF. The CDR3 bases are TGTGCCAGCAGGCCTTTCTCCGGGACTTTGACTGAAGCTTTCTTT.

This clonotype was counted a few times. The V and J genes are TRBV20-1 and TRBJ1-1; tentatively, D is TRBD1 (5 bases). V lost 3 bases and J lost 10, with 18 bases in between. The CDR3 contains 13 residues. The germline CDR1 and CDR2 sequences are DFQATT and SNEGSKA (reference sequence). CDR3 DNA sequence: TGCAGTGCTAGTAGACCCGGATCTGGGGGAGCTTTCTTT. Encoded protein: CSASRPGSGGAFF.

The rearrangement joins TRBV7-2 to TRBJ2-1; 7 positions agree with TRBD1. The CDR3 sequence is 16 residues long. The V gene's germline CDR1 is SGHTA and CDR2 FQGNSA. With 6 bases clipped from V and 0 bases from J, the junction kept 8 bases outside the gene matches. Here the CDR3 DNA reads TGTGCCAGCAGAACTAGACAGGGAAGCTCCTACAATGAGCAGTTCTTC. Residues: CASRTRQGSSYNEQFF.

This clonotype was observed at least ten times. J is TRBJ2-7 and V is TRBV7-2, with D uncertain. The CDR3 covers 15 residues. Trimming shortened V by 0 bases and J by 0 bases, and 9 bases separated the two germline ends. Germline V gives CDR1 SGHTA, CDR2 FQGNSA. For the CDR3, the DNA is TGTGCCAGCAGCTTAGCCGGGTTGAGCTCCTACGAGCAGTACTTC. Translation gives CASSLAGLSSYEQYF. The full variable domain, with the rest looked up from reference TRBV7-2 and TRBJ2-7, is GAGVSQSPSNKVTEKGKDVELRCDPISGHTALYWYRQSLGQGLEFLIYFQGNSAPDKSGLPSDRFSAERTGGSVSTLTIQRTQQEDSAVYLCASSLAGLSSYEQYFGPGTRLTVT.

This clonotype was seen many times. CDR3 sequence reads: CASSGGASSYNEQFF. The CDR3 DNA reads as TGTGCCAGCAGCGGGGGTGCAAGCTCCTACAATGAGCAGTTCTTC. The chain carries TRBV12-3 or TRBV12-4 and TRBJ2-1, with D perhaps TRBD2 (6 bases). The CDR3 runs 15 residues. The V and J ends lost 6 bases and 0 bases respectively, with 12 bases between them.

This clonotype occurred many times. This chain joins TRBV20-1 and TRBJ1-2, with D possibly matching TRBD1 (5 bases). The CDR3 length is 12 residues. Germline CDR1 DFQATT, CDR2 SNEGSKA (reference sequence). Trimming pared 5 bases from V and 4 bases from J, leaving 11 bases between. CDR3 loop: CSALGTPYGYTF. The CDR3 DNA reads as TGCAGTGCTCTGGGGACCCCCTATGGCTACACCTTC.

This chain links TRBV29-1 with TRBJ2-1, with a possible D match to TRBD1 (6 bases). The V gene's germline CDR1 is SQVTM and CDR2 ANQGSEA. The CDR3 is 12 residues long. V was shortened by 7 bases and J by 7 bases, with 14 bases between the two germline ends. The CDR3 coding sequence is TGCAGCGCAGCACAGGGTCCAAATGAGCAGTTCTTC. Its translation is CSAAQGPNEQFF.

The V call is TRBV7-2, the J call TRBJ2-3, with D hard to call. From germline, CDR1 is SGHTA and CDR2 FQGNSA. The V end lost 5 bases, the J end lost 0 bases, and 12 bases lay between the germline ends. This CDR3 comprises 15 residues. The CDR3 region has the DNA TGTGCCAGCAGCCACCCGGGTTCTAGCACAGATACGCAGTATTTT. Translation: CASSHPGSSTDTQYF.

The chain combines TRBV6-5 with TRBJ2-5, with a possible D match to TRBD1 (6 bases). The CDR3 extends over 13 amino acids. Trimming took 5 bases from V and 5 from J, leaving 12 bases between them. Germline V gene data show CDR1 as MNHEY and CDR2 as SVGAGI. The CDR3 nucleotides read TGTGCCAGCAGTCTATGGCAGGGGGAGACCCAGTACTTC. As protein: CASSLWQGETQYF.

The sample holds many counts of this clonotype. The V call is TRBV7-2, the J call TRBJ2-7; TRBD2 matches at 9 bases. This CDR3 region has 15 residues. V trimming: 1 base; J trimming: 5 bases; junction bases outside the gene matches: 6. Germline V gene data show CDR1 as SGHTA and CDR2 as FQGNSA. This CDR3 is CASSLVAGGPNEQYF. The DNA for the CDR3 is TGTGCCAGCAGCTTAGTGGCGGGAGGGCCTAACGAGCAGTACTTC.

This clonotype was picked up one time. The chain couples TRBV19 to TRBJ2-2, with a weak D call TRBD1 (6 bases). This CDR3 has 15 amino acids. Germline values: CDR1 LNHDA, CDR2 SQIVND (reference sequence). V was clipped by 0 bases and J by 8 bases, with 13 bases between them. This CDR3 is CASSIEDSPGGELFF. CDR3 nucleotide sequence: TGTGCCAGTAGTATAGAGGACAGCCCAGGGGGGGAGCTGTTTTTT.

This clonotype was seen at least ten times. The genes are TRBV7-2 and TRBJ2-1, with D unresolved. The V end lost 2 bases, the J end lost 9 bases, and 5 bases lay between the germline ends. There are 11 residues in the CDR3. Looked up from germline, CDR1 is SGHTA and CDR2 is FQGNSA. CDR3 loop: CASSLSAEQFF. The CDR3 nucleotides are TGTGCCAGCAGCTTAAGTGCTGAGCAGTTCTTC.

V gene TRBV7-2 combines with J gene TRBJ2-3; D is ambiguous. This CDR3 is built from 15 residues. Germline CDR1 SGHTA, CDR2 FQGNSA. The V end was cut by 4 bases, the J end by 8 bases, with 19 bases between. The DNA of the CDR3 is TGTGCCAGCAGCTCTGTTTCCCTCGGCTCCCGTACGCAGTATTTT. Translation: CASSSVSLGSRTQYF. The full variable domain, with the rest looked up from reference TRBV7-2 and TRBJ2-3, is GAGVSQSPSNKVTEKGKDVELRCDPISGHTALYWYRQSLGQGLEFLIYFQGNSAPDKSGLPSDRFSAERTGGSVSTLTIQRTQQEDSAVYLCASSSVSLGSRTQYFGPGTRLTVL.

The chain joins TRBV10-3 to TRBJ2-1; D is possibly TRBD2 (5 bases). The V gene's germline CDR1 is ENHRY and CDR2 SYGVKD. V was pared by 0 bases and J by 8 bases, with 17 bases between. The length of the CDR3 is 16 residues. In nucleotides, the CDR3 is TGTGCCATCAGTGAGTCGAAGGGATTCGGGAAGGATGAGCAGTTCTTC. This codes for CAISESKGFGKDEQFF.

J is TRBJ2-1 and V is TRBV5-4, with 10 bases lining up with TRBD2. The J segment lost 5 bases and the V segment lost 7 bases, leaving 6 bases of the junction unmatched. The CDR3 spans 14 residues. Germline CDR1 is SGHNT and CDR2 is YYREEE (reference sequence). The CDR3 DNA sequence: TGTGCCAGCCTCAAGCGGGAGGGCCACAATGAGCAGTTCTTC. Protein sequence: CASLKREGHNEQFF.

The chain joins TRBV3-1 to TRBJ1-4; no firm D call. The CDR3 has 13 residues. Trimming pared 1 base from V and 7 bases from J, leaving 7 bases between. Germline V CDR1 and CDR2: LGHDT, YNNKEL (reference sequence). The CDR3: CASSQATREKLFF. The CDR3 DNA sequence: TGTGCCAGCAGCCAAGCTACCCGTGAAAAACTGTTTTTT.

In this sample, this clonotype turned up a few times. The chain has TRBV7-9 and TRBJ2-3, with 16 bases fitting TRBD2. Germline CDR1 and CDR2: SEHNR and FQNEAQ (reference sequence). The V and J ends lost 5 bases and 3 bases, in that order; junction bases with no gene match: 8. The CDR3 length is 18 residues. The CDR3 sequence is CASSLGLAGGPGTDTQYF. The CDR3 bases are TGTGCCAGCAGCCTGGGACTAGCGGGAGGGCCAGGAACAGATACGCAGTATTTT.

This clonotype was observed many times. The J gene is TRBJ2-2, the V gene TRBV7-2; the D call may be TRBD1 or TRBD2 (5 bases each). This CDR3 contains 14 residues. Germline V lookup: CDR1 SGHTA, CDR2 FQGNSA. Deletions cut 6 bases from V and 3 bases from J, with 11 bases between. CDR3 DNA sequence: TGTGCCAGCAGTCCCGGGACCTACACCGGGGAGCTGTTTTTT. Protein: CASSPGTYTGELFF.